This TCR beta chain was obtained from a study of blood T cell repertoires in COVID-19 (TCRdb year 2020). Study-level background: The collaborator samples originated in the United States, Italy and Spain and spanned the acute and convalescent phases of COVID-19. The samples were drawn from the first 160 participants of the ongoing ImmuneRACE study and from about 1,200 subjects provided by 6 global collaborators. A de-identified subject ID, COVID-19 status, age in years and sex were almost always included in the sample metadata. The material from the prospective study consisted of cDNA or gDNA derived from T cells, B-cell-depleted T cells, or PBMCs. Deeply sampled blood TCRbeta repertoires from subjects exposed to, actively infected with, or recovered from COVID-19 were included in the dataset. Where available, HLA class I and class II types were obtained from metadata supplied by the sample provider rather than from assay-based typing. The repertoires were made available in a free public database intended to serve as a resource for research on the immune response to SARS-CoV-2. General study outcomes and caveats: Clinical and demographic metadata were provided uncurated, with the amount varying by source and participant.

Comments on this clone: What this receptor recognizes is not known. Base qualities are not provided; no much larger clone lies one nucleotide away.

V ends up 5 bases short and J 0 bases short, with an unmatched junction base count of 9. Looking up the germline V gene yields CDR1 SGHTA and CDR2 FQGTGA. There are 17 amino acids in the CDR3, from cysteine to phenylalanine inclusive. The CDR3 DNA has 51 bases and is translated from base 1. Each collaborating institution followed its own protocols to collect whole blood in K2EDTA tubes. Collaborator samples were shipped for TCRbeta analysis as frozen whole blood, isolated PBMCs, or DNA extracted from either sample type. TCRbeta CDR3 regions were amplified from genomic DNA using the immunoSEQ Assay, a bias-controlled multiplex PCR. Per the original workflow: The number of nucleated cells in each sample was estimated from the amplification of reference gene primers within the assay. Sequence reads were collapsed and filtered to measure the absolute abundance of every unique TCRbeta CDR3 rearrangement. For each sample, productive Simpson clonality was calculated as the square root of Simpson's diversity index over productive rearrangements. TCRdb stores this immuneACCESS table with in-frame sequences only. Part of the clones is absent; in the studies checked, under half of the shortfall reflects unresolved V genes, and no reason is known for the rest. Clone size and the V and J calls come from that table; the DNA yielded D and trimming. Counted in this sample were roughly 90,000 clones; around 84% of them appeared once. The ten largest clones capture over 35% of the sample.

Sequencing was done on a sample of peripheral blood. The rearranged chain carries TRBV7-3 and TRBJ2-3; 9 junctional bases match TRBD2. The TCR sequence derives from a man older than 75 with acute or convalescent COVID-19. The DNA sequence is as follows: TGTGCCAGCAGCGCTAGCCCTAGCGGGGTTAGCACAGATACGCAGTATTTT. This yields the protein CASSASPSGVSTDTQYF.